This TCR beta chain emerged from a study of cytomegalovirus exposure and HLA in healthy donors (TCRdb year 2017). Broadly, across the study: According to an earlier analysis of a few hundred of the donors, 150 million to 200 million T cells yielded 100 million or so unique TCR beta sequences and approximately 280 Gb of sequence data. Roughly 300 gigabases of sequencing data and tens of millions of unique TCR sequences were included in an early release covering roughly 700 HLA-typed donors. Among the roughly 400 genotyped donors, about 83% belonged to the genetic ancestry cluster associated with self-reported Caucasian donors. The aim of the study was to test whether cataloging public T cell receptors could identify signatures of past pathogen exposure. The study used immunosequencing to profile the T cell repertoires of 600 to 850 subjects and linked those repertoires to cytomegalovirus serostatus. Besides the first cohort of around 670 subjects, a separate validation cohort made up of roughly 130 different subjects was used. To predict cytomegalovirus infection status, the study combined high-throughput TCR immunosequencing, statistical association of individual TCRs with disease status, and machine learning. A later analysis re-examined previously published TCR beta repertoires from hundreds of donors and added high-resolution HLA genotyping to investigate patterns of TCR occurrence. In the later analysis, no new phenotypic data were used to find candidate immune exposures; instead, reliance was placed on TCR beta sequences and their occurrence across donors. An earlier analysis of around 580 of the donors used high-throughput TCR beta sequencing to judge whether each TCR beta V gene segment behaved as functional or pseudogenic. Donor age, sex, ethnicity and CMV serostatus were compiled alongside the repertoire data. A later genetic analysis took genome-wide SNP genotypes for about three fifths of the roughly 670 donors and used that subset as a discovery cohort. All discovery cohort repertoires had been generated on a single sequencing platform. Class I and class II HLA loci were covered by the typing at four-digit resolution. The number of typed donors differed by locus: about 629-630 for A, B, C, DRB1 and DQB1; 522 for DQA1; 606 for DPA1; and about 450 for DPB1. About 5 DR-DQ haplotypes were handled as single units for association and clustering, since linkage in the cohort was strong. Among 350 to 400 genotyped donors of the cohort, an average of roughly 240,000 unique TCR beta nucleotide sequences were sequenced per donor, approximately 20% of them non-productive. General findings and caveats noted by the study authors: In a later analysis, more than 15,000 TCR beta sequences were associated with specific HLA alleles at a false discovery rate of 0.05. The classifier was reported to diagnose cytomegalovirus status with high specificity and sensitivity in both the original cohort and the validation cohort. A further reported finding was that TCR beta sequences accurately predicted the HLA-A and HLA-B alleles for most subjects in the first cohort. According to a later analysis, parvovirus B19, influenza, CMV and Epstein-Barr virus appeared linked to several top co-occurrence clusters. A group of highly shared sequence variants was considered likely to be a technical artifact of the sequencing pipeline. Presence/absence analyses assumed roughly uniform sequencing depth across donors, an assumption that may not hold. In a later analysis, HLA-associated TCR beta chains showed more clonal expansion and lower generation probabilities than non-associated chains that were equally common. For the cohort, immune exposure information was limited to CMV serostatus. In a later analysis, most CMV-associated TCR beta chains were found to appear HLA-restricted, with HLA associations seemingly driven largely by CMV exposure. Assigning TCR associations to individual alleles was difficult when HLA alleles, especially DR and DQ, strongly co-occurred. In vitro tests confirmed that a few of the cytomegalovirus-associated TCR beta chains recognize cytomegalovirus antigens. Seventeen rarely observed V segments, including chromosome 9 orphons, were excluded from the earlier analysis of some 590 of the donors because counts were too low. Linkage disequilibrium might explain the correlated functional status among segregating V segments, but an unknown experimental factor could not be excluded. Because the 87-base-pair reads could not distinguish some IMGT-functional V segments, including TRBV6-2 and TRBV6-3, those segments were excluded. Because HLA typing was unavailable for some donors at each locus, only the typed subset was used in association tests. The study gave a list of under 200 TCR beta chains associated with cytomegalovirus. Broadly in line with IMGT annotations, most TCR beta V segments showed up in productive rearrangements about 90% or about 30% of the time in an earlier analysis of several hundred of the donors. Only TCR beta chains were sequenced in this cohort, and the absence of alpha or paired-chain data limited detectable features. According to the authors, the approach could potentially be generalized to other disease states and immunological phenotypes. A later analysis found that TCR association rates varied across HLA loci, with DRB1 alleles showing the most associated TCRs and HLA-C alleles the fewest. A later genetic analysis reported fewer N-insertions in productive TCRs among donors in an Asian-associated ancestry cluster than the roughly 700-donor mean. An association between a missense DCLRE1C variant and V-gene and J-gene trimming of TCR beta chains was found in a later genetic analysis and replicated in an independent cohort. While some public TCRs were present in many individuals, most TCR sequences turned up only very rarely across donors.

Points on this clone: No cognate antigen has been identified for it. No base quality information exists; no much larger clone differs at one position.

CDR1 and CDR2 are drawn from the germline V gene: SGHTA, FQGNSA. V lost 2 bases and J lost 1 base; the stretch between them is 8 bases long. From cysteine to phenylalanine, the CDR3 is 14 amino acids long. The only DNA kept is the CDR3, 42 bases in frame from the first base. The method behind the library was the immunoSEQ multiplex PCR assay. A mixture of 60 forward primers for TCR Vbeta segments and 13 reverse primers for TCR Jbeta segments was used in the multiplex PCR. The CDR3 region of rearranged TCR beta genes was amplified from genomic DNA by a multiplex PCR assay. The Illumina HiSeq System was used to sequence the amplified TCR beta libraries as 87-base-pair reads. Regarding the original processing steps: A later analysis counted about 80 million unique TCR beta chains across the 666 repertoires, and some 11 million of these chains were shared by at least two donors. Raw reads were error-corrected and collapsed into unique sequences by a nearest-neighbor algorithm in which closely related sequences were merged to remove PCR and sequencing errors. Alignment of CDR3 sequences to IMGT reference sequences was used to assign V, D and J gene segments. For a sequence to be retained, at least a six-nucleotide match to both a V gene segment and a J gene segment was required. A rearrangement was called productive if the CDR3 had no stop codons and remained in frame with V and J, and every other rearrangement was called non-productive. Following IMGT convention, CDR3 was defined as the stretch from the second conserved V-encoded cysteine to the conserved J-encoded phenylalanine. The earlier analysis of about 610 of the donors excluded sequences that lacked an unambiguous match to a single V gene segment. In an earlier analysis of approximately 500 of the donors, a V segment was called functional when productive rearrangements were above 56.7%, and segregating when the standard deviation between donors exceeded 5%. A statistical classification framework was built for diagnosing cytomegalovirus status from the catalog of TCR beta chain sequences. A later analysis assigned V and J genes by comparing TCR nucleotide sequences with IMGT/GENE-DB human TR gene sequences. Using the TCRdist pipeline, a later analysis assigned CDR3 sequences along with most-parsimonious VDJ recombination scenarios. In a later analysis, every TCR beta chain was defined by the combination of its CDR3 amino acid sequence and its V-gene family, and reads without a unique V-gene family were dropped. As a way to deal with suspected cross-contamination and a sequencing artifact, a later analysis dropped roughly 600 nucleotide sequences that were highly shared and had low generation probability. For each public chain, a later analysis derived a clonal expansion index from normalized ranks of inferred template counts within each repertoire. In a later analysis, generation probabilities were computed using a VDJ recombination model fitted to out-of-frame rearrangements, and the results were checked against IGoR. A later analysis scored TCR-TCR, TCR-HLA and TCR-CMV co-occurrence with hypergeometric tests, applying a repertoire-size bias correction to TCR pairs. To estimate false discovery rates, a later analysis permuted the HLA or CMV assignments 20 times. In a later analysis, co-occurring TCRs were grouped with DBSCAN, and TCRdist sequence similarity was added when clustering was performed within HLA-allele-positive subsets. Repertoires with fewer than 30,000 or more than 120,000 public chains were left out of co-occurrence clustering, as were several repertoires with anomalous nucleotide sharing. The immuneACCESS repertoire file appears here via TCRdb, limited to in-frame rearrangements. These files lack a portion of the clones; in checked studies, under half of the deficit traces to unresolved V genes, and the cause of the others is not known. V and J calls plus clone size are reproduced from that table; the DNA served to infer D and trimming. In all, the sample holds some 100,000 clones, and roughly 70% of those were seen once. 11% of the sample rests with the top ten.

The cohort comprised 666 healthy bone marrow donors. All cohort members were sampled while nominally healthy, although unrecorded immune exposures were likely present. The donor tested CMV seropositive, placing the donor among the 289 seropositive members of the cohort. A peripheral blood sample was provided by each donor, and peripheral blood mononuclear cells were used for TCR beta sequencing. Genomic DNA extraction from the blood cell samples was performed with the Qiagen DNeasy Blood Extraction Kit. The rearrangement combines TRBV7-2 with TRBJ2-5; the D gene identity is not certain. The sample was PBMCs. This receptor was obtained from a woman in her 50s in good health and CMV-seropositive. CDR3 region: CASSLFAGQETQYF. The nucleotides are TGTGCCAGCAGCTTATTCGCCGGCCAAGAGACCCAGTACTTC.